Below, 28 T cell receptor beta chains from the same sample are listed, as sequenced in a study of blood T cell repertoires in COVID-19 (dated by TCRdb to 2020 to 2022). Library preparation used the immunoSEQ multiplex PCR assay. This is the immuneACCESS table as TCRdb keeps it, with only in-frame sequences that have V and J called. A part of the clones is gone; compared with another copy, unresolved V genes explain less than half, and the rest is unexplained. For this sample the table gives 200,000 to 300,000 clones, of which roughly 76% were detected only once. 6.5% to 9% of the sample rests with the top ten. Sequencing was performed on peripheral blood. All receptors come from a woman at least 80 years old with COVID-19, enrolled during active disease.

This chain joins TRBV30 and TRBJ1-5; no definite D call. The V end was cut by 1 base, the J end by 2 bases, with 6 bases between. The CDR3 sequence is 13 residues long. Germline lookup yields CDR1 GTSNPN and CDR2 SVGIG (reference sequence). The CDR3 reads CAWSGGGNQPQHF. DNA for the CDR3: TGTGCCTGGAGTGGCGGGGGCAATCAGCCCCAGCATTTT.

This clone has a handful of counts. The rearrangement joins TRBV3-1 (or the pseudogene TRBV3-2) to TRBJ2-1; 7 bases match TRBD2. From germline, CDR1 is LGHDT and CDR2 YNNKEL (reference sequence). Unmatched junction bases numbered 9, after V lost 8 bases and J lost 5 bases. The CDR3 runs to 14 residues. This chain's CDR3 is CASRLGGVDNEQFF. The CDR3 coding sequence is TGTGCCAGCCGCTTGGGGGGGGTGGACAATGAGCAGTTCTTC.

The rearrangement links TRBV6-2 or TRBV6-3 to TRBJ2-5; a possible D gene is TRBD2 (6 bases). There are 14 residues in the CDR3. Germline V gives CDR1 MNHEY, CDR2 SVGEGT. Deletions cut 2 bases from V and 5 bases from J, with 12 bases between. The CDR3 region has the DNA TGTGCCAGCAGTTACACGGGAGTGCGGGAGACCCAGTACTTC. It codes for CASSYTGVRETQYF.

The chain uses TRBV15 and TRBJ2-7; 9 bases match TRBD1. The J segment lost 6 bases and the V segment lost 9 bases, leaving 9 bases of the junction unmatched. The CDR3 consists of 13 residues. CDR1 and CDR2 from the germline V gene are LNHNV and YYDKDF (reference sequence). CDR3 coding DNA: TGTGCCACGTCCCGGGACAGGGAAGCCGAGCAGTACTTC. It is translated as CATSRDREAEQYF. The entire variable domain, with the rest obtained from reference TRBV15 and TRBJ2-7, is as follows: DAMVIQNPRYQVTQFGKPVTLSCSQTLNHNVMYWYQQKSSQAPKLLFHYYDKDFNNEADTPDNFQSRRPNTSFCFLDIRSPGLGDTAMYLCATSRDREAEQYFGPGTRLTVT.

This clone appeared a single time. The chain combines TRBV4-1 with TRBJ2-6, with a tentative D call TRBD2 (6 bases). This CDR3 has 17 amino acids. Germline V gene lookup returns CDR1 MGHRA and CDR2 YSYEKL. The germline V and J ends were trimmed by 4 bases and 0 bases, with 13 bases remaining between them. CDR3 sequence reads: CASSLPGSPSGANVLTF. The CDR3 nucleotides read TGCGCCAGCAGCCTGCCCGGGAGCCCCTCTGGGGCCAACGTCCTGACTTTC.

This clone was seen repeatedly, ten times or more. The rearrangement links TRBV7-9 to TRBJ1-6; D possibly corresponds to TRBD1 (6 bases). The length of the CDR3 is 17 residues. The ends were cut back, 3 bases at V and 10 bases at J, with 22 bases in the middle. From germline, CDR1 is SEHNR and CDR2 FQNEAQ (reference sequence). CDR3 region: CASSFHEWGGAGSPLHF. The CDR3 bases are TGTGCCAGCAGCTTCCACGAGTGGGGGGGCGCCGGGTCACCCCTCCACTTT.

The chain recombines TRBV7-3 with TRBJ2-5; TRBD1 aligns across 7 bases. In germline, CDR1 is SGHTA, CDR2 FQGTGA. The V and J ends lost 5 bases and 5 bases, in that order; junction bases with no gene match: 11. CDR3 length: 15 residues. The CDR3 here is CASSPTGVRGETQYF. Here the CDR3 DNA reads TGTGCCAGCAGCCCCACAGGGGTACGAGGGGAGACCCAGTACTTC.

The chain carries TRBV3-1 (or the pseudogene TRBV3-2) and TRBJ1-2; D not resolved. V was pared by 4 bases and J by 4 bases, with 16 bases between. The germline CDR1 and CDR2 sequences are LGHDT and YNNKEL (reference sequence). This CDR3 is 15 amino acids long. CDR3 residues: CASSPPFADLYGYTF. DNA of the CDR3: TGTGCCAGCAGCCCCCCCTTCGCAGATCTCTATGGCTACACCTTC.

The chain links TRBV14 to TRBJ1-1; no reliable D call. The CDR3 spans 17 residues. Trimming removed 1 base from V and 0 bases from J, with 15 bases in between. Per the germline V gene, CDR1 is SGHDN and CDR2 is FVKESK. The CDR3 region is CASSQAPGSGMNTEAFF. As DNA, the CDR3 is TGTGCCAGCAGCCAAGCCCCCGGTTCAGGCATGAACACTGAAGCTTTCTTT.

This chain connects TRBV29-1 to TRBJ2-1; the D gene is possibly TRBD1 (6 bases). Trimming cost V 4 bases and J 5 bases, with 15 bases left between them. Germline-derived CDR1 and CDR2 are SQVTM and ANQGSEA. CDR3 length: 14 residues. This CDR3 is CSVARDISNNEQFF. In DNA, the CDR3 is TGCAGCGTTGCGAGGGACATATCGAACAATGAGCAGTTCTTC.

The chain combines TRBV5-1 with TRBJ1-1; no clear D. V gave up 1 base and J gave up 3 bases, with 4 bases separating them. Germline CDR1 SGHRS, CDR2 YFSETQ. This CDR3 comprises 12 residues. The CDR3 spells CASSLQDTEAFF. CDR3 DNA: TGCGCCAGCAGCTTGCAGGACACTGAAGCTTTCTTT.

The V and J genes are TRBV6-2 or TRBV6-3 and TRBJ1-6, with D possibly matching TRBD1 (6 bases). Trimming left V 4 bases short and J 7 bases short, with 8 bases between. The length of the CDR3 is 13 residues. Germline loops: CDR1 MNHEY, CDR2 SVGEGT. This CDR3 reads CASSFRGNSPLHF. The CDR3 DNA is TGTGCCAGCAGTTTCAGGGGCAATTCACCCCTCCACTTT.

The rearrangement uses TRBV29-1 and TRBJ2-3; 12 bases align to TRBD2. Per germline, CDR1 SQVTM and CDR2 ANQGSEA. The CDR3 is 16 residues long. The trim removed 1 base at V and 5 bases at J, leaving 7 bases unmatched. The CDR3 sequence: CSVEGGLAGGLDTQYF. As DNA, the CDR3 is TGCAGCGTTGAAGGGGGACTAGCGGGTGGGTTAGATACGCAGTATTTT.

CDR3 in DNA: TGTGCCAGCAACCGACAGCCTAACTATGGCTACACCTTC. Protein: CASNRQPNYGYTF. V is TRBV28 and J is TRBJ1-2; D is perhaps TRBD1 (5 bases). The CDR3 has 13 amino acids. The V gene's germline CDR1 is MDHEN and CDR2 SYDVKM. Trimming removed 7 bases from V and 0 bases from J, with 9 bases in between.

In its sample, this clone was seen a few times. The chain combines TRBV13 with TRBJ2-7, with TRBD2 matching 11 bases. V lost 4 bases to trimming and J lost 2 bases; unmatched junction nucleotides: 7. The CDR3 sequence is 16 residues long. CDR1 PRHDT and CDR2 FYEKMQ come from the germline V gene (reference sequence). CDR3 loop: CASSSRGSGGAYEQYF. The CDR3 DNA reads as TGTGCCAGCAGCTCCCGGGGTAGCGGGGGGGCCTACGAGCAGTACTTC. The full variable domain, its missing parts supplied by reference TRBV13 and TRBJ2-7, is AAGVIQSPRHLIKEKRETATLKCYPIPRHDTVYWYQQGPGQDPQFLISFYEKMQSDKGSIPDRFSAQQFSDYHSELNMSSLELGDSALYFCASSSRGSGGAYEQYFGPGTRLTVT.

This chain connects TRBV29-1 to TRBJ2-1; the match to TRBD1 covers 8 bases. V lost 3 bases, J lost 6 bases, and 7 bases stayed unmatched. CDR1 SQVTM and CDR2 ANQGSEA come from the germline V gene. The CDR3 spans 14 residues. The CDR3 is CSVDKDRAFNEQFF. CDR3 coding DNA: TGCAGCGTTGATAAGGACAGGGCTTTCAATGAGCAGTTCTTC.

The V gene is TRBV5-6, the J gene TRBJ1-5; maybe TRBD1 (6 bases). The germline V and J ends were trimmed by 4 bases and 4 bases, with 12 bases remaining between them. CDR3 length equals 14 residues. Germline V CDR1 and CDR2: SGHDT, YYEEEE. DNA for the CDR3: TGTGCCAGCAGCCCTTCCACAGGGAATCAGCCCCAGCATTTT. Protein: CASSPSTGNQPQHF.

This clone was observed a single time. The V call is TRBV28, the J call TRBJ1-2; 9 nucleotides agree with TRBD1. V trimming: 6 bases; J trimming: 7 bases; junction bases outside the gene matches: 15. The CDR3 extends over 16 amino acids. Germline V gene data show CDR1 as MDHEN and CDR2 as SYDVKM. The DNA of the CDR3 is TGTGCCAGCAGGTTTACCCGCGGGACAGGGACGATTGGCTACACCTTC. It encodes CASRFTRGTGTIGYTF.

The CDR3 bases are TGTGCCAGCAGTAGGGACAGGGTGGAGCCCCAACAGTTCTTC. Residues: CASSRDRVEPQQFF. This sequence joins TRBV7-2 and TRBJ2-1; 9 bases agree with TRBD1. The CDR3 has 14 residues. Per the germline V gene, CDR1 is SGHTA and CDR2 is FQGNSA. Trimming cost V 6 bases and J 13 bases; bases outside gene matches: 13.

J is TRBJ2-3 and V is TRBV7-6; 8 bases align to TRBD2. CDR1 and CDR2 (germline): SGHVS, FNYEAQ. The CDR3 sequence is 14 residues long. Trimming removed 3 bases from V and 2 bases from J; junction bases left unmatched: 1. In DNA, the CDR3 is TGTGCCAGCAGCTTCGGGAGGGACACAGATACGCAGTATTTT. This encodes CASSFGRDTDTQYF.

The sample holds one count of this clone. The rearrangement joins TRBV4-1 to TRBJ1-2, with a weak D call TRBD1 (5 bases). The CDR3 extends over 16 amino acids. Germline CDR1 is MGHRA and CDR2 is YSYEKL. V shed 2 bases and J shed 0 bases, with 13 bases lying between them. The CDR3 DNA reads TGCGCCAGCAGCCAATCCTACACAGGAACTAACTATGGCTACACCTTC. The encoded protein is CASSQSYTGTNYGYTF.

This CDR3 is CASSVQGSYGYTF. CDR3 nucleotide sequence: TGTGCCAGCAGTGTGCAGGGATCCTATGGCTACACCTTC. This sequence joins TRBV2 and TRBJ1-2; possible D gene TRBD1, 5 bases. CDR1 and CDR2 from the germline V gene are SNHLY and FYNNEI. V was clipped by 4 bases and J by 4 bases, with 10 bases between them. The CDR3 sequence is 13 residues long.

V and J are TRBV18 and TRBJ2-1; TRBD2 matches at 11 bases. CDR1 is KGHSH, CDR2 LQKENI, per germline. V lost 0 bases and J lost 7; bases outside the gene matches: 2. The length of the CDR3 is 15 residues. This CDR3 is CASSPPSSGGNEQFF. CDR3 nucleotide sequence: TGTGCCAGCTCACCACCTTCTAGCGGGGGGAATGAGCAGTTCTTC.

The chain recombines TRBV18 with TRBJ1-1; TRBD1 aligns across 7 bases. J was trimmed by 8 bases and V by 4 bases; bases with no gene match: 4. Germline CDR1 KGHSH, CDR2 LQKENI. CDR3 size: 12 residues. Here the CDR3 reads CASSRGQIEAFF. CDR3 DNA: TGTGCCAGCTCACGGGGACAGATCGAAGCTTTCTTT.

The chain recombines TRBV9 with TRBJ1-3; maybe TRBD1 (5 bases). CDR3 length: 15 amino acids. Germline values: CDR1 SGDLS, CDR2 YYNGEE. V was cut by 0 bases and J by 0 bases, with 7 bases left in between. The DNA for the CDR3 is TGTGCCAGCAGCGTAGGACAGACCTCTGGAAACACCATATATTTT. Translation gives CASSVGQTSGNTIYF.

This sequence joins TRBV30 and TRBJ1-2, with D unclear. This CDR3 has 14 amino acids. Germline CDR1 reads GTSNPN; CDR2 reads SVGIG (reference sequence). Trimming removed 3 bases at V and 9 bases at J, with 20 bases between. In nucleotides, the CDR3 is TGTGCCTGGAGCCTCCCAGCAGGTATTAGTAGCTACACCTTC. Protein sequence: CAWSLPAGISSYTF. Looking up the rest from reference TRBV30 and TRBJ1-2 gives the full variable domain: SQTIHQWPATLVQPVGSPLSLECTVEGTSNPNLYWYRQAAGRGLQLLFYSVGIGQISSEVPQNLSASRPQDRQFILSSKKLLLSDSGFYLCAWSLPAGISSYTFGSGTRLTVV.

CDR3 amino acids: CASSIPDRAYEQYF. The DNA for the CDR3 is TGTGCCAGTAGTATCCCCGACAGGGCCTACGAGCAGTACTTC. The rearrangement joins TRBV19 to TRBJ2-7; 7 bases match TRBD1. The CDR3 totals 14 residues. CDR1 and CDR2 (germline): LNHDA, SQIVND (reference sequence). The V gene end was trimmed by 3 bases and the J gene end by 2 bases; junction bases not matched to a gene: 4.

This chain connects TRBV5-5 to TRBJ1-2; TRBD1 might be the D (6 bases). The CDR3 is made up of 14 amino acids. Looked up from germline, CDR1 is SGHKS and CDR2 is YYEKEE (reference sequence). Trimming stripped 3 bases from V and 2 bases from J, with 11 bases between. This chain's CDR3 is CASSSLQGNYGYTF. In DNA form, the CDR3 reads TGTGCCAGCAGCTCCCTACAGGGAAACTATGGCTACACCTTC.